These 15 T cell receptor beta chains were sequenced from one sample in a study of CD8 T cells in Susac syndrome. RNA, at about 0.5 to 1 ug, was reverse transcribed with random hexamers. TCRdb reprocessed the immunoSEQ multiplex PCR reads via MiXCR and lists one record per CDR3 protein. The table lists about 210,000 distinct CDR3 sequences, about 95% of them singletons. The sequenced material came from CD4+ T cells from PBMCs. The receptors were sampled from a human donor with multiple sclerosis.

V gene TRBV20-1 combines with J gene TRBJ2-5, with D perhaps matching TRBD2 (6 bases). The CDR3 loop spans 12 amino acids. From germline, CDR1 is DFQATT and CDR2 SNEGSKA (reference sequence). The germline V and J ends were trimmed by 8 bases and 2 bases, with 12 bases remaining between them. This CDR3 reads CSCRELQETQYF. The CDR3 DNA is TGCAGTTGCCGGGAGCTTCAAGAGACCCAGTACTTC.

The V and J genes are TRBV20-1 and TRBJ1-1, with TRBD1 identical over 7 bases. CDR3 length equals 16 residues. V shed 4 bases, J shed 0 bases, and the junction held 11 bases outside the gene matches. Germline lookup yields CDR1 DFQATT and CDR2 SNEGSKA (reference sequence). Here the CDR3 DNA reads TGCAGTGCTACAAGACAGGGCTTAACCATGAACACTGAAGCTTTCTTT. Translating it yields CSATRQGLTMNTEAFF.

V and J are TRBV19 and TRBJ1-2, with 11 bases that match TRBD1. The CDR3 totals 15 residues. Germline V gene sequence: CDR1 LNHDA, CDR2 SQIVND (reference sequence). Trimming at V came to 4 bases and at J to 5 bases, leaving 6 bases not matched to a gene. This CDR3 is CASSTTGTGGYGYTF. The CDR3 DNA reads TGTGCCAGTAGTACTACCGGGACAGGGGGGTATGGCTACACCTTC.

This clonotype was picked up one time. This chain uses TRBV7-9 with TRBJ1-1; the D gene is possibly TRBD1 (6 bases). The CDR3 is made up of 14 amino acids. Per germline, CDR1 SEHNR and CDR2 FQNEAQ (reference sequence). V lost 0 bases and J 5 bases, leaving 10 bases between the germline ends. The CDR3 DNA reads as TGTGCCAGCAGCTTAGCGCTTCAGGGGACTGAAGCTTTCTTT. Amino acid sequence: CASSLALQGTEAFF. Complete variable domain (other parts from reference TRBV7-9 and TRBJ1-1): DTGVSQNPRHKITKRGQNVTFRCDPISEHNRLYWYRQTLGQGPEFLTYFQNEAQLEKSRLLSDRFSAERPKGSFSTLEIQRTEQGDSAMYLCASSLALQGTEAFFGQGTRLTVV.

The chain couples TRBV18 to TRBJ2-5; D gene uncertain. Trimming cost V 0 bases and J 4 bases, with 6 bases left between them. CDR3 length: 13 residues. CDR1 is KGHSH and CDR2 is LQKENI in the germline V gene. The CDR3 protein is CASSPPSSETQYF. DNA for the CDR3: TGTGCCAGCTCACCACCGAGCTCAGAGACCCAGTACTTC.

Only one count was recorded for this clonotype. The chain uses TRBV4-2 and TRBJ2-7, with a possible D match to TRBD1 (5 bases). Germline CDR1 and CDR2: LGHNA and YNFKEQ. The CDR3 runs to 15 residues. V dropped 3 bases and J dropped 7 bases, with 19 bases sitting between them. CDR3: CASSQRQTTFEEQYF. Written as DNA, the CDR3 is TGTGCCAGCAGCCAGCGACAGACCACCTTCGAGGAGCAGTACTTC.

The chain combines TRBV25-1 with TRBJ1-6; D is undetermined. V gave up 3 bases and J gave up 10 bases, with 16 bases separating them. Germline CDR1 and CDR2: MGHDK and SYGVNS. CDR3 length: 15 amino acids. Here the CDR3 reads CASSDRRSAGSPLHF. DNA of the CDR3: TGTGCCAGCAGTGATCGACGGTCGGCGGGCTCACCCCTCCACTTT.

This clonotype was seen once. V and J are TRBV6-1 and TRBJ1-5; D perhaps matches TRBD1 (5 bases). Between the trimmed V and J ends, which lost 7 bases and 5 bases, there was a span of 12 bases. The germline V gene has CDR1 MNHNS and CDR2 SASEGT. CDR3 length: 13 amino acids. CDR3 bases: TGTGCCAGCAAGAGGGTGGGGGATCAGCCCCAGCATTTT. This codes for CASKRVGDQPQHF.

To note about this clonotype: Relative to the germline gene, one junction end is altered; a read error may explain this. The CDR3 is CAIISGANALTF. The CDR3, as DNA: TGTGCCATCATCTCTGGGGCCAACGCCCTGACTTTC. The chain couples TRBV12-3 or TRBV12-4 to TRBJ2-6; maybe TRBD1 (5 bases). This CDR3 is 12 amino acids long.

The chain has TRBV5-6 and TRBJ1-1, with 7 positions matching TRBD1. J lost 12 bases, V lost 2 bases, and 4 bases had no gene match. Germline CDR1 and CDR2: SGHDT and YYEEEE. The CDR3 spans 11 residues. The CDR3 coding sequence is TGTGCCAGCAGCTTCGGGACAGCCACTTTCTTT. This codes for CASSFGTATFF.

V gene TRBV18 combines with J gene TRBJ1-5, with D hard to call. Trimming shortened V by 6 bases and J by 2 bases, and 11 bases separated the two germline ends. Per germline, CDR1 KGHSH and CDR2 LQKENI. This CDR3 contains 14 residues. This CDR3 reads CASSASYGNQPQHF. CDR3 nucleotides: TGTGCCAGCTCGGCGTCATATGGCAATCAGCCCCAGCATTTT.

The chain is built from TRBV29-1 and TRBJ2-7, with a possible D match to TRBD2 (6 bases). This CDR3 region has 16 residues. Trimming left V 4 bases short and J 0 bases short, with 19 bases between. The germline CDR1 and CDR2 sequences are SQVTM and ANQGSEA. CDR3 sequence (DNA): TGCAGCGTTGCTTCGGGAGCTGGGACGAGCTCCTACGAGCAGTACTTC. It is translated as CSVASGAGTSSYEQYF.

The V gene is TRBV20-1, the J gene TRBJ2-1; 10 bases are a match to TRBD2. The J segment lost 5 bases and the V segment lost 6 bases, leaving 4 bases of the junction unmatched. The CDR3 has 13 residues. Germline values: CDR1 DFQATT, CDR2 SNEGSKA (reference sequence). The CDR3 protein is CSAAGLADNEQFF. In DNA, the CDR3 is TGCAGTGCAGCCGGACTAGCGGACAATGAGCAGTTCTTC.

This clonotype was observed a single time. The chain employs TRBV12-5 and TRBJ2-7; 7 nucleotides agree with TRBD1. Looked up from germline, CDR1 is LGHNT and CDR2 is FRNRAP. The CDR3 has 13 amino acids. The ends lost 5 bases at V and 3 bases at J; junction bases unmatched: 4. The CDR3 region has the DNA TGTGCTAGTGGTCCTAGACAGGGCTACGAGCAGTACTTC. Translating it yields CASGPRQGYEQYF.

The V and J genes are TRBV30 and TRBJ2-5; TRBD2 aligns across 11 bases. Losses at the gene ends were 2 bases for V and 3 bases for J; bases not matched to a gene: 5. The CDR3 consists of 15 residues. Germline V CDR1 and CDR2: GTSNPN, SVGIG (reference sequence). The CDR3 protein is CAWSLPGLAEETQYF. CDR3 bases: TGTGCCTGGAGTCTGCCGGGACTAGCGGAAGAGACCCAGTACTTC. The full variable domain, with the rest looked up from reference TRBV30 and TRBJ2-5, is SQTIHQWPATLVQPVGSPLSLECTVEGTSNPNLYWYRQAAGRGLQLLFYSVGIGQISSEVPQNLSASRPQDRQFILSSKKLLLSDSGFYLCAWSLPGLAEETQYFGPGTRLLVL.